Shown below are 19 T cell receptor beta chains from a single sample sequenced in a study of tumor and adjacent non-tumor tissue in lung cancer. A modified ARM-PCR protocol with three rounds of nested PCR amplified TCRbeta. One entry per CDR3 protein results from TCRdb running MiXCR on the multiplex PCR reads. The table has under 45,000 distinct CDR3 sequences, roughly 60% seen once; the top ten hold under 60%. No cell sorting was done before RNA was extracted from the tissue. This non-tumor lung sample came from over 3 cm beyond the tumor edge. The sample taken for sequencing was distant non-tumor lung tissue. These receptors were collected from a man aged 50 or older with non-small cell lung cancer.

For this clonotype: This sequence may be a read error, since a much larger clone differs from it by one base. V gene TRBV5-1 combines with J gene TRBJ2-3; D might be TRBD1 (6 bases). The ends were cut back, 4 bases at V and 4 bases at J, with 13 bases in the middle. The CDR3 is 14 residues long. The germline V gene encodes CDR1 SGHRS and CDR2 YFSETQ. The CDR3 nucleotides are TGCGCCAGCAGCCCTGGACAGACCGCAGATACGCAGTATTTT. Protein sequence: CASSPGQTADTQYF.

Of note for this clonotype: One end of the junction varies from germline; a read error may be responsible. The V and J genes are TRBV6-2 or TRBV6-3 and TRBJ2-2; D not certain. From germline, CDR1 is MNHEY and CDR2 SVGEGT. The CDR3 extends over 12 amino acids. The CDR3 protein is CACKGNAGELFF. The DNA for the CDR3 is TGTGCCTGCAAAGGGAACGCCGGGGAGCTGTTTTTT.

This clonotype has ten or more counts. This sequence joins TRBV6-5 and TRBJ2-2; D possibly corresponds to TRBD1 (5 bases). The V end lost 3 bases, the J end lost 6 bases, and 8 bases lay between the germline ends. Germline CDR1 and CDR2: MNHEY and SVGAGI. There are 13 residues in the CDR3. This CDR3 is CASSYTTAGELFF. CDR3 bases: TGTGCCAGCAGTTATACGACAGCCGGGGAGCTGTTTTTT.

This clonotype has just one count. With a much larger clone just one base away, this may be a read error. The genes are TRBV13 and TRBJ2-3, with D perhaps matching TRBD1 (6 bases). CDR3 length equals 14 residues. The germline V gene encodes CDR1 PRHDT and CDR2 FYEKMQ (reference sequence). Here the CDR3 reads CARSSRQGTDTQYF. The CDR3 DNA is TGTGCCAGGAGCTCCCGACAGGGCACAGATACGCAGTATTTT.

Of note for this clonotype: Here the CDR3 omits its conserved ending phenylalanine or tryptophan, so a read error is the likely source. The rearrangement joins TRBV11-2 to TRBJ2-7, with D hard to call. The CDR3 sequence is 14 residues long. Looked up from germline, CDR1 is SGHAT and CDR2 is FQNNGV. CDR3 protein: CVISLQSTHYEQYL. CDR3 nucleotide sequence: TGTGTCATCAGCTTACAGTCAACCCACTACGAGCAGTACCTC.

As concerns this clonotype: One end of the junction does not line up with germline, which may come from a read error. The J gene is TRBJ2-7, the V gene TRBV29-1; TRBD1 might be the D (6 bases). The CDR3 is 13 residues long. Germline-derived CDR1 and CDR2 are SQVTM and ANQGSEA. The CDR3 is CIVEDAQGYEQYF. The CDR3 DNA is TGCATCGTTGAAGATGCGCAGGGGTACGAGCAGTACTTC.

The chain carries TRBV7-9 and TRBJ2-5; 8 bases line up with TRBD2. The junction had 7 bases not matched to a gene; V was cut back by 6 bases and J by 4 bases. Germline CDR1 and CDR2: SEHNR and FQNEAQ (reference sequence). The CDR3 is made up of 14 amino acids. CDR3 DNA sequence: TGTGCCAGCAGTCCACTAGCGGAGCGAGAGACCCAGTACTTC. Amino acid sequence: CASSPLAERETQYF.

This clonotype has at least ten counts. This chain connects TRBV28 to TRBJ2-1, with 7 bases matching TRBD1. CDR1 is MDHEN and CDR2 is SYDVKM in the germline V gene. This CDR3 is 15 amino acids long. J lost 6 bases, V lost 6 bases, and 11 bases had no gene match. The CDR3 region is CASSLYGTDSNEQFF. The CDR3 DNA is TGTGCCAGCAGCCTCTATGGGACAGACTCCAATGAGCAGTTCTTC.

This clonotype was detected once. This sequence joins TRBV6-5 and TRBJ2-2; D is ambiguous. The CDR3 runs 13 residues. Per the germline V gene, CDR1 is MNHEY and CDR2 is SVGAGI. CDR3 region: CDSSFRRTGELFF. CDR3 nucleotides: TGTGACAGTAGTTTTAGGCGCACCGGGGAGCTGTTTTTT.

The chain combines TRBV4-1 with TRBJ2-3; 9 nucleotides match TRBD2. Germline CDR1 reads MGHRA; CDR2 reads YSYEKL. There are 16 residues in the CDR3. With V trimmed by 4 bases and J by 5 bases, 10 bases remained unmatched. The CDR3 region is CASSRVTSGYLDTQYF. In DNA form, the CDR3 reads TGCGCCAGCAGCCGAGTGACTAGCGGTTACTTAGATACGCAGTATTTT.

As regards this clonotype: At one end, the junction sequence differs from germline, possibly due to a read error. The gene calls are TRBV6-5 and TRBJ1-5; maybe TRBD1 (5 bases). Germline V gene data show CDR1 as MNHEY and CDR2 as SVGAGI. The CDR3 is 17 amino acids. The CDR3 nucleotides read TGTGCCAACAGTCCTTTTAGACGGGGGAATAGCAATCAGCCCCAGCATTTT. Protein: CANSPFRRGNSNQPQHF.

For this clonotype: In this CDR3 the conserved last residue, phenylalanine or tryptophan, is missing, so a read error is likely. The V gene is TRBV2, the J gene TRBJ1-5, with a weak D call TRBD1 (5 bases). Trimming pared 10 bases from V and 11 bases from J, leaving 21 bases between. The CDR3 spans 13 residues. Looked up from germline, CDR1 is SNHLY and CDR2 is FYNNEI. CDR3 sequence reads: CATPGQEASTQHL. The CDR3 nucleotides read TGTGCCACCCCGGGGCAGGAGGCTTCTACCCAGCATTTG.

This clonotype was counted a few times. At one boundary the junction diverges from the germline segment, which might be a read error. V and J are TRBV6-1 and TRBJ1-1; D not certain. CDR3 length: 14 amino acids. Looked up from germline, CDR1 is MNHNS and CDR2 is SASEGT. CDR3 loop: CASSEVFRNTEALF. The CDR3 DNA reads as TGTGCCAGCAGTGAAGTCTTTAGGAACACTGAGGCTCTTTTT.

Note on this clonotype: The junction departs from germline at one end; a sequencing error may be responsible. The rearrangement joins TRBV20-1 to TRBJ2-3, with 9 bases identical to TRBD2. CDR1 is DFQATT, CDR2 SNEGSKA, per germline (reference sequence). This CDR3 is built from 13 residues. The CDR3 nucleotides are TGCAGTACTAGCGGGTGGGCGGCAGATAGGCAGTATTTT. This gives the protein CSTSGWAADRQYF.

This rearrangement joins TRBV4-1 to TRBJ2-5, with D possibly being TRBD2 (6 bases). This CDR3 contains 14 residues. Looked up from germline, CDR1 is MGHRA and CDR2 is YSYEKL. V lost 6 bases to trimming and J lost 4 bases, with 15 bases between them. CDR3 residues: CASSTRGSTETQYF. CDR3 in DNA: TGCGCCAGCAGTACCCGGGGGAGTACAGAGACCCAGTACTTC.

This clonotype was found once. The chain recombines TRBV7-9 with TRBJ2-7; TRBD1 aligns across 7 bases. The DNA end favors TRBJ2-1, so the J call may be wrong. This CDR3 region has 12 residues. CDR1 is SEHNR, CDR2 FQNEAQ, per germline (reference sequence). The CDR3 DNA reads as TGTGCCAGCAGGCCCGACAGGGACGAGCAGTTCTTC. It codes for CASRPDRDEQFF.

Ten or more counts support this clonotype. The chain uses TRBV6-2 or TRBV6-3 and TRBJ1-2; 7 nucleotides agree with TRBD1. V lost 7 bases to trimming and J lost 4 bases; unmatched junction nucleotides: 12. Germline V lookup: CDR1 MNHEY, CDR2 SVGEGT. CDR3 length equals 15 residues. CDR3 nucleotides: TGTGCCAGCAATGACAGGGCCTCCCGTAGCTATGGCTACACCTTC. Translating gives CASNDRASRSYGYTF.

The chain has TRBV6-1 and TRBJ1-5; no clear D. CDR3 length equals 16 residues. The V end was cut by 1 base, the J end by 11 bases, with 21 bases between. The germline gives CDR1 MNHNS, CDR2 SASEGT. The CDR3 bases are TGTGCCAGCAGTGAAGACTGGGCAGGCAAGAATCATTCCCAGCATTTT. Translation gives CASSEDWAGKNHSQHF.

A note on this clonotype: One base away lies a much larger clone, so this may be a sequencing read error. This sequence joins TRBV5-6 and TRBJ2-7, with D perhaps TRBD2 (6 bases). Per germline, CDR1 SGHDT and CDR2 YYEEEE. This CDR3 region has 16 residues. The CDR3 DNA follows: TGTGTCAGCAGCTTTCCGAGCGGGCAAATCTCCTACGAGCAGTACTTC. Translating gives CVSSFPSGQISYEQYF.